One sample yielded the 32 T cell receptor beta chains listed below, sequenced in a study of blood T cell repertoires in COVID-19. Clones were sequenced by immunoSEQ multiplex PCR, and TCRdb holds only the in-frame ones, with some missing. The sample shows 300,000 to 450,000 clones, about 85% of them seen only once. Sequenced sample: peripheral blood. The receptors derive from a woman under 30 with acute or convalescent COVID-19.

The chain employs TRBV7-9 and TRBJ1-1; 8 nucleotides align to TRBD1. This CDR3 region has 13 residues. The V and J ends lost 4 bases and 8 bases, in that order; junction bases with no gene match: 6. Germline assignment: CDR1 SEHNR and CDR2 FQNEAQ (reference sequence). CDR3 residues: CASSYTGGLEAFF. CDR3 bases: TGTGCCAGCAGCTACACAGGGGGGTTGGAAGCTTTCTTT.

This chain uses TRBV5-1 with TRBJ1-3; D is unresolved. This CDR3 spans 14 amino acids. From germline, CDR1 is SGHRS and CDR2 YFSETQ. V shed 2 bases and J shed 2 bases, with 8 bases lying between them. The CDR3 coding sequence is TGCGCCAGCAGCTTCGGGGTAGCTGGAAACACCATATATTTT. This encodes CASSFGVAGNTIYF.

This chain uses TRBV2 with TRBJ2-1; 7 positions agree with TRBD1. Germline V lookup: CDR1 SNHLY, CDR2 FYNNEI. The CDR3 runs to 15 residues. V lost 8 bases to trimming and J lost 0 bases; unmatched junction nucleotides: 7. The CDR3 coding sequence is TGTGCCAGCGGCGACAGGGCAGACTCCTACAATGAGCAGTTCTTC. It encodes CASGDRADSYNEQFF.

This clone has more than one count but fewer than ten. V gene TRBV30 combines with J gene TRBJ2-3, with a possible D match to TRBD2 (6 bases). Trimming pared 3 bases from V and 2 bases from J, leaving 9 bases between. The germline V gene has CDR1 GTSNPN and CDR2 SVGIG (reference sequence). This CDR3 region has 13 residues. The CDR3 DNA reads TGTGCCTGGAGGGCGGGATACACAGATACGCAGTATTTT. It codes for CAWRAGYTDTQYF. Using reference TRBV30 and TRBJ2-3 for the parts outside the CDR3, the full variable domain is SQTIHQWPATLVQPVGSPLSLECTVEGTSNPNLYWYRQAAGRGLQLLFYSVGIGQISSEVPQNLSASRPQDRQFILSSKKLLLSDSGFYLCAWRAGYTDTQYFGPGTRLTVL.

This clone appeared a few times. The V gene is TRBV5-1, the J gene TRBJ1-2; a weak D match, TRBD1 (6 bases). The CDR3 is 13 amino acids. Germline V gene lookup returns CDR1 SGHRS and CDR2 YFSETQ. Trimming shortened V by 3 bases and J by 3 bases, and 9 bases separated the two germline ends. The CDR3 loop is CASSWTEDYGYTF. CDR3 in DNA: TGCGCCAGCAGCTGGACAGAGGACTATGGCTACACCTTC.

The rearrangement links TRBV15 to TRBJ2-6; D remains unclear. V lost 0 bases, J lost 4 bases, and 4 bases lay in between. The CDR3 runs to 14 residues. The germline gives CDR1 LNHNV, CDR2 YYDKDF (reference sequence). The DNA of the CDR3 is TGTGCCACCAGCAGAGATCCGGGGGCCAACGTCCTGACTTTC. Its translation: CATSRDPGANVLTF.

The V and J genes are TRBV7-7 and TRBJ2-1, with 8 nucleotides matching TRBD1. Unmatched junction bases numbered 7, after V lost 2 bases and J lost 4 bases. Germline CDR1 and CDR2: SSHAT and FNYEAQ (reference sequence). CDR3 length: 16 amino acids. The CDR3 region is CASSLSVQGAYNEQFF. The CDR3 nucleotides are TGTGCCAGCAGCTTATCCGTGCAGGGGGCTTACAATGAGCAGTTCTTC.

The chain employs TRBV5-4 and TRBJ1-4; possible D gene TRBD1, 6 bases. V was shortened by 3 bases and J by 3 bases, with 12 bases between the two germline ends. CDR1 SGHNT and CDR2 YYREEE come from the germline V gene (reference sequence). The CDR3 loop spans 15 amino acids. CDR3 region: CASSSQGAANEKLFF. CDR3 coding DNA: TGTGCCAGCAGCTCACAGGGCGCGGCTAATGAAAAACTGTTTTTT.

The chain recombines TRBV3-1 (or the pseudogene TRBV3-2) with TRBJ2-6, with D perhaps TRBD1 (5 bases). The germline V gene has CDR1 LGHDT and CDR2 YNNKEL (reference sequence). The V and J ends lost 1 base and 2 bases respectively, with 15 bases between them. The CDR3 spans 18 residues. CDR3 coding DNA: TGTGCCAGCAGCCAAGTCCCCTTCACAGGAGCTGGGGCCAACGTCCTGACTTTC. It yields the protein CASSQVPFTGAGANVLTF.

CDR3 in amino acids: CATQGARTDTQYF. The CDR3 bases are TGTGCCACCCAGGGGGCGCGAACAGATACGCAGTATTTT. The rearrangement uses TRBV19 and TRBJ2-3, with 8 bases lining up with TRBD1. Germline-derived CDR1 and CDR2 are LNHDA and SQIVND (reference sequence). The CDR3 length is 13 residues. V lost 10 bases to trimming and J lost 3 bases; unmatched junction nucleotides: 6. The full variable domain, completed using reference TRBV19 and TRBJ2-3, is DGGITQSPKYLFRKEGQNVTLSCEQNLNHDAMYWYRQDPGQGLRLIYYSQIVNDFQKGDIAEGYSVSREKKESFPLTVTSAQKNPTAFYLCATQGARTDTQYFGPGTRLTVL.

The rearrangement uses TRBV30 and TRBJ1-5, with D unclear. Per germline, CDR1 GTSNPN and CDR2 SVGIG (reference sequence). The CDR3 is 16 residues long. Trimming left V 0 bases short and J 0 bases short, with 12 bases between. CDR3 DNA: TGTGCCTGGAGTGTAGCGAGGAGTTCTAGCAATCAGCCCCAGCATTTT. This codes for CAWSVARSSSNQPQHF.

This sequence joins TRBV2 and TRBJ2-6; D may be TRBD1 (5 bases). V was shortened by 6 bases and J by 0 bases, with 15 bases between the two germline ends. This CDR3 is 17 amino acids long. Looked up from germline, CDR1 is SNHLY and CDR2 is FYNNEI. CDR3 sequence reads: CASRPTGPSSGANVLTF. CDR3 sequence (DNA): TGTGCCAGCAGACCTACAGGCCCCAGCTCTGGGGCCAACGTCCTGACTTTC.

The chain has TRBV19 and TRBJ2-2, with a weak D call TRBD1 (5 bases). V lost 7 bases, J lost 2 bases, and 20 bases lay in between. Per the germline V gene, CDR1 is LNHDA and CDR2 is SQIVND (reference sequence). CDR3 length equals 17 residues. Written as DNA, the CDR3 is TGTGCCAGTACCAGAAAGGGGCAGGGAAGTAACACCGGGGAGCTGTTTTTT. Its translation is CASTRKGQGSNTGELFF.

The CDR3, as DNA: TGTGCCAGCAGTTTCGAAAGTCCTAGCGGGAGAGAAGAGCAGTTCTTC. Translation: CASSFESPSGREEQFF. The gene calls are TRBV27 and TRBJ2-1; 10 bases align to TRBD2. This CDR3 has 16 residues. Germline loops: CDR1 MNHEY, CDR2 SMNVEV (reference sequence). After removal of 3 bases from V and 10 bases from J, the junction contained 12 bases not matched to a gene.

CDR3 protein: CASTRGSGNTIYF. In DNA form, the CDR3 reads TGTGCCAGTACGCGAGGATCTGGAAACACCATATATTTT. The J gene is TRBJ1-3, the V gene TRBV19; no reliable D call. Germline CDR1 LNHDA, CDR2 SQIVND (reference sequence). V was shortened by 7 bases and J by 1 base, with 8 bases between the two germline ends. This CDR3 comprises 13 residues.

The rearrangement joins TRBV28 to TRBJ1-3, with D possibly matching TRBD1 (6 bases). Trimming shortened V by 2 bases and J by 0 bases, and 11 bases separated the two germline ends. The CDR3 sequence is 16 residues long. CDR1 is MDHEN, CDR2 SYDVKM, per germline. Here the CDR3 reads CASSLPQGSSGNTIYF. The CDR3 nucleotides read TGTGCCAGCAGTTTACCCCAGGGGAGCTCTGGAAACACCATATATTTT.

The V and J genes are TRBV15 and TRBJ2-7, with a weak D call TRBD1 (6 bases). Germline lookup yields CDR1 LNHNV and CDR2 YYDKDF (reference sequence). Trimming removed 9 bases at V and 0 bases at J, with 12 bases between. There are 13 residues in the CDR3. DNA of the CDR3: TGTGCCACGAGCGACAGGAGCTCCTACGAGCAGTACTTC. Amino acids: CATSDRSSYEQYF.

V is TRBV6-5 and J is TRBJ2-1; D call uncertain. The CDR3 sequence is 16 residues long. Germline V gives CDR1 MNHEY, CDR2 SVGAGI. V was clipped by 0 bases and J by 0 bases, with 9 bases between them. The CDR3 region is CASSYSELHSYNEQFF. CDR3 sequence (DNA): TGTGCCAGCAGTTACTCAGAACTACACTCCTACAATGAGCAGTTCTTC.

This chain connects TRBV18 to TRBJ2-2; D gene ambiguous. The V gene's germline CDR1 is KGHSH and CDR2 LQKENI. This CDR3 comprises 14 residues. Trimming removed 3 bases from V and 1 base from J, with 6 bases in between. The CDR3 protein is CASSPTGNTGELFF. In nucleotides, the CDR3 is TGTGCCAGCTCACCCACGGGGAACACCGGGGAGCTGTTTTTT.

This clone is a singleton in its sample. The chain carries TRBV7-9 and TRBJ1-1; a weak D match, TRBD1 (5 bases). The CDR3 is 13 amino acids. Germline V gene data show CDR1 as SEHNR and CDR2 as FQNEAQ (reference sequence). With 3 bases removed from V and 7 bases from J, the gap between germline ends came to 12 bases. CDR3 nucleotides: TGTGCCAGCAGCTTCATACAGGCTAATGAAGCTTTCTTT. Protein: CASSFIQANEAFF.

The chain recombines TRBV28 with TRBJ1-1; TRBD1 might be the D (6 bases). Germline CDR1 is MDHEN and CDR2 is SYDVKM. V lost 4 bases and J 4 bases, leaving 16 bases between the germline ends. CDR3 length: 15 amino acids. The CDR3 region is CASSSPKGVGTEAFF. Written as DNA, the CDR3 is TGTGCCAGCAGTTCCCCGAAGGGGGTCGGCACTGAAGCTTTCTTT.

V is TRBV5-6 and J is TRBJ1-2; D is unresolved. V lost 0 bases, J lost 4 bases, and 10 bases lay in between. The CDR3 consists of 14 residues. Germline CDR1 reads SGHDT; CDR2 reads YYEEEE. CDR3 protein: CASSLVVAAYGYTF. The CDR3 DNA reads TGTGCCAGCAGCTTGGTAGTCGCGGCCTATGGCTACACCTTC.

The J gene is TRBJ1-2, the V gene TRBV24-1; D possibly corresponds to TRBD1 (5 bases). The CDR3 is 14 amino acids. The germline V gene encodes CDR1 KGHDR and CDR2 SFDVKD. Trimming shortened V by 5 bases and J by 3 bases, and 12 bases separated the two germline ends. The CDR3 nucleotides read TGTGCCACCAGTGGGCAGGGCCAGTACTATGGCTACACCTTC. Translation: CATSGQGQYYGYTF.

Regarding this clone: In the same sample, other DNA sequences code for this CDR3. V gene TRBV6-5 combines with J gene TRBJ1-1, with D unclear. Germline-derived CDR1 and CDR2 are MNHEY and SVGAGI. This CDR3 is built from 13 residues. V was trimmed by 6 bases and J by 0 bases, leaving 8 bases between them. CDR3 protein: CASRLSLNTEAFF. CDR3 coding DNA: TGTGCCAGCAGACTATCATTGAACACTGAAGCTTTCTTT.

The chain links TRBV30 to TRBJ1-6, with 10 nucleotides matching TRBD1. J gave up 9 bases and V 5 bases, and 10 bases lay outside the gene matches. Looked up from germline, CDR1 is GTSNPN and CDR2 is SVGIG (reference sequence). The CDR3 totals 15 residues. The CDR3 is CAWLLSGTGASPLHF. As DNA, the CDR3 is TGTGCCTGGCTGCTTTCCGGGACAGGGGCTTCACCCCTCCACTTT.

The V call is TRBV2, the J call TRBJ1-1, with 7 bases fitting TRBD1. CDR1 SNHLY and CDR2 FYNNEI come from the germline V gene. The CDR3 loop spans 14 amino acids. With V trimmed by 3 bases and J by 3 bases, 4 bases remained unmatched. Here the CDR3 DNA reads TGTGCCAGCAGTGATGCAGGGGGGTACACTGAAGCTTTCTTT. This codes for CASSDAGGYTEAFF.

V is TRBV10-3 and J is TRBJ1-2; perhaps TRBD1 as D (6 bases). This CDR3 contains 12 residues. Germline V gene lookup returns CDR1 ENHRY and CDR2 SYGVKD. The V end lost 7 bases, the J end lost 2 bases, and 8 bases lay between the germline ends. The CDR3 bases are TGTGCCATCACTGGACAGAACTATGGCTACACCTTC. Encoded protein: CAITGQNYGYTF.

The CDR3 DNA reads TGCAGTGCTAGTCTCCACGTTGCGGTAGCGGGGGATACTAGGACAGATACGCAGTATTTT. This gives the protein CSASLHVAVAGDTRTDTQYF. This chain joins TRBV20-1 and TRBJ2-3; 9 bases align to TRBD2. The CDR3 has 20 amino acids. The ends lost 3 bases at V and 3 bases at J; junction bases unmatched: 22. CDR1 is DFQATT, CDR2 SNEGSKA, per germline (reference sequence).

V is TRBV29-1 and J is TRBJ2-1; 8 bases fit TRBD2. CDR3 length: 16 amino acids. With 6 bases clipped from V and 4 bases from J, the junction kept 14 bases outside the gene matches. In germline, CDR1 is SQVTM, CDR2 ANQGSEA. The CDR3 DNA reads TGCAGCGTGCCTCTAGGGAGCGGGGGACCGTACAATGAGCAGTTCTTC. Translation: CSVPLGSGGPYNEQFF.

This chain links TRBV5-3 with TRBJ2-7, with TRBD2 identical over 16 bases. TRBV5-3 is an ORF; its function is uncertain. J lost 5 bases, V lost 4 bases, and 9 bases had no gene match. This CDR3 is built from 17 residues. The CDR3 loop is CARSLGTSGRAPHEQYF. As DNA, the CDR3 is TGTGCCAGAAGCCTGGGGACTAGCGGGAGGGCCCCCCACGAGCAGTACTTC.

The chain employs TRBV7-2 and TRBJ1-1; 8 bases map to TRBD1. The trim removed 7 bases at V and 1 base at J, leaving 20 bases unmatched. Germline CDR1 reads SGHTA; CDR2 reads FQGNSA. The CDR3 has 19 residues. The CDR3 sequence is CASTPGAGGESVRNTEAFF. The CDR3 region has the DNA TGTGCCAGCACCCCTGGCGCAGGGGGCGAATCGGTCAGGAACACTGAAGCTTTCTTT.

In nucleotides, the CDR3 is TGTGCCAGCAGCTTAGGGTCAGGGGGTGAGGAAAAACTGTTTTTT. Translation: CASSLGSGGEEKLFF. This chain connects TRBV7-9 to TRBJ1-4; 7 nucleotides agree with TRBD1. Trimming at V came to 1 base and at J to 8 bases, leaving 7 bases not matched to a gene. Germline V gene sequence: CDR1 SEHNR, CDR2 FQNEAQ (reference sequence). This CDR3 is built from 15 residues.